Presented here are 2 T cell receptor beta chains from one specimen sequenced in a study of T-cell memory formation after mild COVID-19. From the 5' RACE reads, TCRdb called clonotypes with MiXCR, one entry per CDR3 protein. This sample has approximately 210,000 distinct CDR3 sequences, with about 11% found just once. Sequencing was performed on PBMCs or a T cell subset sorted from them (not recorded which). The receptors derive from a man younger than 35 who had mild COVID-19 (a few samples of this study predate the infection). Cell type and time point are not known.

The chain links TRBV12-3 or TRBV12-4 to TRBJ2-1; D is ambiguous. V lost 7 bases to trimming and J lost 5 bases, with 18 bases between them. The CDR3 is 15 amino acids. This CDR3 reads CASTYDGRLNNEQFF. CDR3 nucleotide sequence: TGTGCCAGCACCTACGATGGCCGTCTAAACAATGAGCAGTTCTTC.

The table lists this clonotype with a few counts. The V and J genes are TRBV4-2 and TRBJ2-7, with 9 bases lining up with TRBD1. There are 16 residues in the CDR3. With V trimmed by 1 base and J by 2 bases, 6 bases remained unmatched. Looked up from germline, CDR1 is LGHNA and CDR2 is YNFKEQ. The CDR3 sequence is CASSQAGQGLPYEQYF. CDR3 DNA: TGTGCCAGCAGCCAAGCCGGACAGGGGCTTCCCTACGAGCAGTACTTC.